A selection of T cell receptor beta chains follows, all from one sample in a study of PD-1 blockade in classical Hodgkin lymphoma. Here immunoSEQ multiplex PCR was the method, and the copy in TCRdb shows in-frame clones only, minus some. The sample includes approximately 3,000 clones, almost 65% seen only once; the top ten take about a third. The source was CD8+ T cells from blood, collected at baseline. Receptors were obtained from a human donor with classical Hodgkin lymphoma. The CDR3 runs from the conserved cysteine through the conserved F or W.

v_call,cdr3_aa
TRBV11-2,CASSQEAGGRGNEQFF
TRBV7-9,CASIPGGSSETQYF
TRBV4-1,CASSQDAGAVEQFF
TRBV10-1,CASSEFNTGAAATNEKLFF
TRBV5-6,CASSPAGRNTEAFF
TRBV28,CAITDRGRGGYTF
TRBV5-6,CASSFEGRNTEAFF
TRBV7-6,CASSLGTVLSGSGNTIYF
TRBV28,CASSSRAQFF
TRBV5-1,CASSKEVEETQYF
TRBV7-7,CASSMSRSSYEQYF
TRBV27,CASSSGSGYYNEQFF
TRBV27,CASSPGGREKLFF
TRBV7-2,CASSLGPSSLEEQYF
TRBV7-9,CASSLKAVYQETQYF
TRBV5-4,CASSLSLDSLDQYF
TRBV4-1,CASSQGQLNTEAFF
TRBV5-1,CASSFGTGGTYEQYF
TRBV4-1,CASSQGDPPEAFF
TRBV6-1,CASSELNSGNTIYF